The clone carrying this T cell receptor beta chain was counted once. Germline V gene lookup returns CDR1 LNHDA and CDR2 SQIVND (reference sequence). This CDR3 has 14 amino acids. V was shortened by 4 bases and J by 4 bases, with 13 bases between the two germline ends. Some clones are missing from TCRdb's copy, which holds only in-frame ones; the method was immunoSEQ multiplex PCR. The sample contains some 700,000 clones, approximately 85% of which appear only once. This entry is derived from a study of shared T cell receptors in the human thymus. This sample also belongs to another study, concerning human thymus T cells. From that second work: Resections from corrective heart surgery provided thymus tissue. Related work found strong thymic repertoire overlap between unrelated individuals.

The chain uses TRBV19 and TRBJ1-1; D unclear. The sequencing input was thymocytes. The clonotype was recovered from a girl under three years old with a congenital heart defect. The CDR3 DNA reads TGTGCCAGTAGTAGAGCGGGCGGGGTCACTGAAGCTTTCTTT. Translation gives CASSRAGGVTEAFF.